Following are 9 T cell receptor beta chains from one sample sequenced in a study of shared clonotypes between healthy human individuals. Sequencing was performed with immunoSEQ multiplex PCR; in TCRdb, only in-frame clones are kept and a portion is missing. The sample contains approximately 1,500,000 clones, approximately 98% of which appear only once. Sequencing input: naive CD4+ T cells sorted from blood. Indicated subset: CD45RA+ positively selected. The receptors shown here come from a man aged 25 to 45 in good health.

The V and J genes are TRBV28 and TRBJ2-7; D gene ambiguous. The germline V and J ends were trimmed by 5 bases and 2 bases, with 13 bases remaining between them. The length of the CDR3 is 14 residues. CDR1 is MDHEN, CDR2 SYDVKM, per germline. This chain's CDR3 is CASSATRIPYEQYF. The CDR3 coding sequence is TGTGCCAGCAGTGCCACCCGGATTCCCTACGAGCAGTACTTC.

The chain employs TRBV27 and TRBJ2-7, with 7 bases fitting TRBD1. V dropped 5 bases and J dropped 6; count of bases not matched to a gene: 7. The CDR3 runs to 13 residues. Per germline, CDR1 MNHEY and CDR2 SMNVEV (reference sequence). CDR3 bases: TGTGCCAGCAGTAGACGGACAGGAAGCGAGCAGTACTTC. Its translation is CASSRRTGSEQYF.

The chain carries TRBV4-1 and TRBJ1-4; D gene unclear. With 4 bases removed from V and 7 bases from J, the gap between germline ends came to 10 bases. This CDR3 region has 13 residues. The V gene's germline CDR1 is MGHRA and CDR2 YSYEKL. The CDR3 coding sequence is TGCGCCAGCAGCCCGAGTGTCCCTGAAAAACTGTTTTTT. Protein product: CASSPSVPEKLFF.

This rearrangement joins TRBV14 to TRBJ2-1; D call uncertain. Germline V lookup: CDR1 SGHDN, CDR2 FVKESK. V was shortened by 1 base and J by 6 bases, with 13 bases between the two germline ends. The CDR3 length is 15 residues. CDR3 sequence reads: CASSQGWGLGNEQFF. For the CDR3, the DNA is TGTGCCAGCAGCCAAGGCTGGGGATTGGGCAATGAGCAGTTCTTC.

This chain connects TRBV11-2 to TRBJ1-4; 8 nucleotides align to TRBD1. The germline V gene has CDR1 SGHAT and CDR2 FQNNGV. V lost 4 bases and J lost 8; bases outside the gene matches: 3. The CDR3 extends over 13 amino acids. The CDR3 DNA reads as TGTGCCAGCAGCTCCTACAGGGGGGAAAAACTGTTTTTT. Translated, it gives CASSSYRGEKLFF. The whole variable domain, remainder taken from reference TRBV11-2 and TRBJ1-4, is EAGVAQSPRYKIIEKRQSVAFWCNPISGHATLYWYQQILGQGPKLLIQFQNNGVVDDSQLPKDRFSAERLKGVDSTLKIQPAKLEDSAVYLCASSSYRGEKLFFGSGTQLSVL.

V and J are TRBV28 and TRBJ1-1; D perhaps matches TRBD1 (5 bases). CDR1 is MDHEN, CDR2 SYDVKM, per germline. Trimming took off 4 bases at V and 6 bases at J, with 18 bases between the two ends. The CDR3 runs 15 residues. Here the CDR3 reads CASSYTEGLFAEAFF. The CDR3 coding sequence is TGTGCCAGCAGTTATACAGAGGGGTTATTTGCTGAAGCTTTCTTT. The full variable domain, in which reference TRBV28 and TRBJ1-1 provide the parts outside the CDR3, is DVKVTQSSRYLVKRTGEKVFLECVQDMDHENMFWYRQDPGLGLRLIYFSYDVKMKEKGDIPEGYSVSREKKERFSLILESASTNQTSMYLCASSYTEGLFAEAFFGQGTRLTVV.

The CDR3 loop is CASSEVKEQYF. Here the CDR3 DNA reads TGTGCCAGCAGTGAAGTTAAGGAGCAGTACTTC. The V call is TRBV2, the J call TRBJ2-7; D ambiguous. V lost 1 base and J lost 7, with 5 bases in between. The CDR3 has 11 residues. Germline V gene sequence: CDR1 SNHLY, CDR2 FYNNEI.

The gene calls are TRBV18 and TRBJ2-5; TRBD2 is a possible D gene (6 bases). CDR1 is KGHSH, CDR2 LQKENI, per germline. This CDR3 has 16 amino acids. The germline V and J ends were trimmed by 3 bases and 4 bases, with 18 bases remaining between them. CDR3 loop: CASSPGDSGLGETQYF. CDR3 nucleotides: TGTGCCAGCTCACCGGGGGATAGCGGCCTAGGAGAGACCCAGTACTTC.

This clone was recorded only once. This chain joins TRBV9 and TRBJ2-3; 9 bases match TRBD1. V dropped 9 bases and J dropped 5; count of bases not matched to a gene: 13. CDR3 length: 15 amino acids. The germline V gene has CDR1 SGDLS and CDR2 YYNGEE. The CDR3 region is CATSTGTGTKDTQYF. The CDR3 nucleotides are TGTGCCACTTCAACCGGGACAGGGACCAAAGATACGCAGTATTTT.